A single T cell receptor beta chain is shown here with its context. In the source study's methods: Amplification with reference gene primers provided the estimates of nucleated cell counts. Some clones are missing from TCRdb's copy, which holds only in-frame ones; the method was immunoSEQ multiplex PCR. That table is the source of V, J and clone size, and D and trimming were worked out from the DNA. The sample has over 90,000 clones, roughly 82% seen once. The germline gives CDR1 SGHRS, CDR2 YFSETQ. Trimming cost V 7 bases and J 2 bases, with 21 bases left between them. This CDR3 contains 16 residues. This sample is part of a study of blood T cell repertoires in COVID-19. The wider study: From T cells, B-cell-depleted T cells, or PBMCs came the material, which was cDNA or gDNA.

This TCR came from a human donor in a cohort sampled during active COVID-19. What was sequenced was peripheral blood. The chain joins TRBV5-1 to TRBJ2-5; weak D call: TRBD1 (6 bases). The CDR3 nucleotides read TGCGCCAGCGGTCAGGGGATCGGGATAGGTCAAGAGACCCAGTACTTC. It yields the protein CASGQGIGIGQETQYF.